Listed here are 28 T cell receptor beta chains from one sample, sequenced in a study of shared clonotypes between healthy human individuals (TCRdb year 2020). The library relied on the immunoSEQ multiplex PCR assay. TCRdb took this table from immuneACCESS and kept in-frame rearrangements with V and J called. Such tables lack part of the clones; where checked against another copy, unresolved V genes explain under half of the gap, and the rest is unexplained. The sample table lists around 610,000 clones, approximately 96% of them with a count of one. The ten largest clones capture 0.11% of the sample. CD8 naive samples were CD45RO-negative cells positively selected for CCR7, giving a CD45RA+CCR7+ population that excluded TemRA cells. The material sequenced was naive CD8+ T cells sorted from blood. The intended sense of this specimen's cell subset or site label: CD45RA+CCR7+. All receptors derive from a woman younger than 45 in good health.

The chain combines TRBV27 with TRBJ2-3; 10 positions match TRBD2. The CDR3 runs to 16 residues. Unmatched junction bases numbered 8, after V lost 5 bases and J lost 3 bases. CDR1 is MNHEY and CDR2 is SMNVEV in the germline V gene (reference sequence). CDR3 in amino acids: CASSPGLAITTDTQYF. The CDR3 region has the DNA TGTGCCAGCAGTCCGGGACTAGCGATTACAACAGATACGCAGTATTTT.

This chain uses TRBV7-9 with TRBJ2-7, with D perhaps matching TRBD1 or TRBD2 (5 bases each). The CDR3 length is 14 residues. The germline V gene has CDR1 SEHNR and CDR2 FQNEAQ (reference sequence). With 5 bases removed from V and 0 bases from J, the gap between germline ends came to 11 bases. The CDR3 DNA follows: TGTGCCAGCAGCCCCGGGACGCTCTCCTACGAGCAGTACTTC. This encodes CASSPGTLSYEQYF.

The chain combines TRBV7-9 with TRBJ2-1; no reliable D call. Per the germline V gene, CDR1 is SEHNR and CDR2 is FQNEAQ (reference sequence). The CDR3 loop spans 12 amino acids. V was clipped by 0 bases and J by 10 bases, with 7 bases between them. Written as DNA, the CDR3 is TGTGCCAGCAGCTTAGCCCCACGAGAGCAGTTCTTC. It encodes CASSLAPREQFF.

This clone came up once. The chain has TRBV28 and TRBJ2-1; 9 positions match TRBD2. Germline V CDR1 and CDR2: MDHEN, SYDVKM. V lost 7 bases to trimming and J lost 3 bases; unmatched junction nucleotides: 13. This CDR3 has 17 residues. This chain's CDR3 is CASNSAGGPSRYNEQFF. The CDR3 DNA follows: TGTGCCAGCAATTCGGCGGGAGGGCCCTCTCGCTACAATGAGCAGTTCTTC. The variable domain in full, with the rest retrieved from reference TRBV28 and TRBJ2-1, is DVKVTQSSRYLVKRTGEKVFLECVQDMDHENMFWYRQDPGLGLRLIYFSYDVKMKEKGDIPEGYSVSREKKERFSLILESASTNQTSMYLCASNSAGGPSRYNEQFFGPGTRLTVL.

V and J are TRBV27 and TRBJ2-1, with D perhaps matching TRBD1 (5 bases). Germline CDR1 is MNHEY and CDR2 is SMNVEV (reference sequence). The CDR3 loop spans 15 amino acids. Trimming stripped 3 bases from V and 7 bases from J, with 16 bases between. The CDR3 region has the DNA TGTGCCAGCAGTTTCTCCCTAGGGGCCCTGAATGAGCAGTTCTTC. Translation gives CASSFSLGALNEQFF.

In the case of this clone: The same CDR3 can be traced to other DNA sequences in this sample. The chain uses TRBV6-5 and TRBJ1-1; the D is unclear. The V end was cut by 0 bases, the J end by 0 bases, with 11 bases between. There are 16 residues in the CDR3. Germline V lookup: CDR1 MNHEY, CDR2 SVGAGI. CDR3: CASSYSLTAMNTEAFF. The CDR3 nucleotides are TGTGCCAGCAGTTACTCCTTAACAGCCATGAACACTGAAGCTTTCTTT.

The chain combines TRBV6-5 with TRBJ1-2; TRBD1 might be the D (5 bases). There are 12 residues in the CDR3. V was pared by 11 bases and J by 0 bases, with 10 bases between. Germline CDR1 reads MNHEY; CDR2 reads SVGAGI. CDR3 coding DNA: TGTGCCGCCAGGGCATCTAACTATGGCTACACCTTC. This sequence encodes CAARASNYGYTF.

The rearrangement joins TRBV2 to TRBJ2-1, with D tentatively TRBD1 or TRBD2 (5 bases each). V was shortened by 6 bases and J by 7 bases, with 13 bases between the two germline ends. CDR3 length: 13 residues. Per the germline V gene, CDR1 is SNHLY and CDR2 is FYNNEI. CDR3 amino acids: CASRGRTENEQFF. DNA for the CDR3: TGTGCCAGCAGGGGACGGACGGAGAATGAGCAGTTCTTC.

The J gene is TRBJ2-1, the V gene TRBV28; D not resolved. Germline lookup yields CDR1 MDHEN and CDR2 SYDVKM. V shed 5 bases and J shed 10 bases, with 15 bases lying between them. The CDR3 is 13 amino acids. The CDR3: CASSPSLFREQFF. The DNA for the CDR3 is TGTGCCAGCAGTCCGTCATTGTTTCGGGAGCAGTTCTTC.

The CDR3 loop is CASSSALGQGGTDTQYF. The CDR3, as DNA: TGTGCCAGCAGCTCCGCCCTGGGACAGGGGGGCACAGATACGCAGTATTTT. This rearrangement joins TRBV7-9 to TRBJ2-3; TRBD1 matches at 11 bases. J was trimmed by 1 base and V by 4 bases; bases with no gene match: 7. Germline V gene data show CDR1 as SEHNR and CDR2 as FQNEAQ (reference sequence). This CDR3 is built from 17 residues.

The gene calls are TRBV28 and TRBJ2-5, with D tentatively TRBD2 (5 bases). The closer fit of TRBJ2-7 to the DNA end suggests the J call may be wrong. Germline CDR1 MDHEN, CDR2 SYDVKM. The CDR3 spans 14 residues. The CDR3 nucleotides read TGTGCCAGCAGCTCCGGGATTTACTCCTACGAGCAGTACTTC. This gives the protein CASSSGIYSYEQYF.

This chain connects TRBV5-4 to TRBJ2-7; D remains unclear. Trimming shortened V by 3 bases and J by 6 bases, and 10 bases separated the two germline ends. Germline CDR1 reads SGHNT; CDR2 reads YYREEE (reference sequence). The CDR3 loop spans 12 amino acids. In nucleotides, the CDR3 is TGTGCCAGCAGCTATAAAGGTCTCGAGCAGTACTTC. It specifies CASSYKGLEQYF.

This clone was counted a single time. This chain uses TRBV7-9 with TRBJ1-1; D is perhaps TRBD1 (6 bases). Germline CDR1 SEHNR, CDR2 FQNEAQ (reference sequence). CDR3 size: 16 residues. V lost 1 base and J lost 2, with 14 bases in between. The CDR3 DNA reads as TGTGCCAGCAGCTTAGGTCAGGGGAGGTTTAACACTGAAGCTTTCTTT. This translates into CASSLGQGRFNTEAFF.

The chain couples TRBV4-1 to TRBJ1-6; the match to TRBD1 covers 7 bases. CDR3 length equals 16 residues. Losses at the gene ends were 0 bases for V and 4 bases for J; bases not matched to a gene: 3. CDR1 MGHRA and CDR2 YSYEKL come from the germline V gene. CDR3 in amino acids: CASSQDGQEYNSPLHF. The CDR3 DNA is TGCGCCAGCAGCCAAGACGGACAGGAATATAATTCACCCCTCCACTTT.

CDR3 region: CASSRLAGGGYEQYF. Here the CDR3 DNA reads TGTGCCAGTAGTCGCTTAGCGGGAGGGGGCTACGAGCAGTACTTC. The rearrangement uses TRBV19 and TRBJ2-7; 11 bases are a match to TRBD2. This CDR3 has 15 residues. From germline, CDR1 is LNHDA and CDR2 SQIVND (reference sequence). After removal of 5 bases from V and 3 bases from J, the junction contained 6 bases not matched to a gene.

The V call is TRBV7-9, the J call TRBJ2-3; D perhaps matches TRBD1 (6 bases). The CDR3 has 15 amino acids. Looked up from germline, CDR1 is SEHNR and CDR2 is FQNEAQ (reference sequence). With 1 base removed from V and 2 bases from J, the gap between germline ends came to 10 bases. Here the CDR3 DNA reads TGTGCCAGCAGCTTAGGGCCAGGGGTCACAGATACGCAGTATTTT. Amino acid sequence: CASSLGPGVTDTQYF.

J is TRBJ2-1 and V is TRBV19, with D perhaps given as TRBD1 or TRBD2 (6 bases each). The CDR3 length is 17 residues. Germline CDR1 LNHDA, CDR2 SQIVND (reference sequence). V was cut by 0 bases and J by 4 bases, with 16 bases left in between. This chain's CDR3 is CASSIDSGGERYNEQFF. The CDR3 DNA sequence: TGTGCCAGTAGTATAGATTCCGGGGGCGAGAGATACAATGAGCAGTTCTTC. The whole variable domain, filled in from reference TRBV19 and TRBJ2-1, reads DGGITQSPKYLFRKEGQNVTLSCEQNLNHDAMYWYRQDPGQGLRLIYYSQIVNDFQKGDIAEGYSVSREKKESFPLTVTSAQKNPTAFYLCASSIDSGGERYNEQFFGPGTRLTVL.

V and J are TRBV15 and TRBJ1-5; maybe TRBD1 (5 bases). The CDR3 extends over 17 amino acids. V dropped 3 bases and J dropped 6 bases, with 21 bases sitting between them. The germline CDR1 and CDR2 sequences are LNHNV and YYDKDF (reference sequence). CDR3 in DNA: TGTGCCACCAGCAGGGGGGACTTAGGCGGAGGCGGTCAGCCCCAGCATTTT. This gives the protein CATSRGDLGGGGQPQHF.

The chain combines TRBV28 with TRBJ1-4; TRBD1 matches 10 bases. CDR1 is MDHEN and CDR2 is SYDVKM in the germline V gene. This CDR3 has 15 residues. The J segment lost 7 bases and the V segment lost 2 bases, leaving 4 bases of the junction unmatched. The CDR3 nucleotides are TGTGCCAGCAGTTTAACCGGGACAGGGGTTGAAAAACTGTTTTTT. The encoded protein is CASSLTGTGVEKLFF.

This rearrangement joins TRBV5-1 to TRBJ2-5, with 10 positions matching TRBD2. Per the germline V gene, CDR1 is SGHRS and CDR2 is YFSETQ. V gave up 3 bases and J gave up 5 bases; unmatched junction bases: 10. The CDR3 contains 16 residues. The CDR3 DNA follows: TGCGCCAGCAGCTCGGGAGCGGGAGGGCCTCGTGAGACCCAGTACTTC. It is translated as CASSSGAGGPRETQYF.

The chain combines TRBV4-2 with TRBJ2-7, with D unclear. The V gene lost 4 bases and the J gene lost 4 bases, with 11 bases spanning the gap. CDR1 is LGHNA and CDR2 is YNFKEQ in the germline V gene. The CDR3 covers 13 residues. The CDR3 coding sequence is TGTGCCAGCAGCCCTACAGAGAAATACGAGCAGTACTTC. Protein product: CASSPTEKYEQYF.

V is TRBV27 and J is TRBJ1-6; 9 bases match TRBD1. Germline lookup yields CDR1 MNHEY and CDR2 SMNVEV (reference sequence). J gave up 6 bases and V 3 bases, and 9 bases lay outside the gene matches. The CDR3 covers 17 residues. The CDR3 region is CASSFHRDRDANSPLHF. CDR3 coding DNA: TGTGCCAGCAGTTTCCACCGGGACAGGGACGCTAATTCACCCCTCCACTTT.

The V and J genes are TRBV12-1 and TRBJ2-1; TRBD2, as called in the table, went unchecked against the DNA. TRBV12-1 is annotated as a pseudogene. The length of the CDR3 is 17 residues. As DNA, the CDR3 is TGTGCCAGCAGCCGTTCGCCTAGCGGGACATCCTACAATGAGCAGTTCTTC. This gives the protein CASSRSPSGTSYNEQFF.

The chain joins TRBV27 to TRBJ2-1, with D tentatively TRBD2 (6 bases). V lost 3 bases, J lost 0 bases, and 9 bases lay in between. Germline V gives CDR1 MNHEY, CDR2 SMNVEV (reference sequence). The CDR3 totals 15 residues. CDR3 amino acids: CASSLDGSSYNEQFF. CDR3 DNA: TGTGCCAGCAGTTTGGACGGGAGCTCCTACAATGAGCAGTTCTTC.

The chain links TRBV11-3 to TRBJ2-1; possibly TRBD2 for D (7 bases). In germline, CDR1 is SGHNT, CDR2 YENEEA. The V gene lost 1 base and the J gene lost 10 bases, with 17 bases spanning the gap. The CDR3 is 15 amino acids. The DNA for the CDR3 is TGTGCCAGCAGCTTAGTAGGGGGAGGGTCTGCGGAGCAGTTCTTC. Its translation: CASSLVGGGSAEQFF.

The rearrangement links TRBV30 to TRBJ2-1, with 9 nucleotides matching TRBD2. This CDR3 spans 13 amino acids. CDR1 and CDR2 (germline): GTSNPN, SVGIG (reference sequence). Germline trimming cut 4 bases from V and 7 bases from J; bases unmatched to any gene: 5. CDR3: CAWNPSGGNEQFF. The CDR3 coding sequence is TGTGCCTGGAATCCCAGCGGGGGGAATGAGCAGTTCTTC.

The chain has TRBV6-1 and TRBJ2-7; maybe TRBD1 (6 bases). The CDR3 sequence is 15 residues long. Trimming removed 1 base from V and 2 bases from J, with 12 bases in between. Germline V CDR1 and CDR2: MNHNS, SASEGT. This CDR3 reads CASSEVQGLAYEQYF. CDR3 DNA sequence: TGTGCCAGCAGTGAAGTCCAGGGGCTAGCCTACGAGCAGTACTTC.

This clone came up once. This chain uses TRBV5-8 with TRBJ2-1, with a tentative D call TRBD2 (5 bases). V was trimmed by 5 bases and J by 0 bases, leaving 12 bases between them. The length of the CDR3 is 15 residues. CDR1 SGHTS and CDR2 YDEGEE come from the germline V gene. The CDR3 region is CASRRVESSYNEQFF. CDR3 nucleotide sequence: TGTGCCAGCAGGAGGGTCGAGAGCTCCTACAATGAGCAGTTCTTC.